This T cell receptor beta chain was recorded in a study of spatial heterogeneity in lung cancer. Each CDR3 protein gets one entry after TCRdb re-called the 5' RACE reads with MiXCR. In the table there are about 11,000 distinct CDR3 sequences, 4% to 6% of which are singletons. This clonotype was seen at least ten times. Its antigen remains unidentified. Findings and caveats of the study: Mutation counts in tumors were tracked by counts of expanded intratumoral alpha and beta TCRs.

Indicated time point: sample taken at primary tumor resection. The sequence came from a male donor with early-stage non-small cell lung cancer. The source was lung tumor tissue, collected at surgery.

Here the CDR3 reads CASSQEHRGTGYGYTF. CDR3 DNA sequence: TGCGCCAGCAGCCAAGAACACCGCGGGACAGGGTATGGCTACACCTTC. The chain uses TRBV4-3 and TRBJ1-2; 9 bases map to TRBD1. The V gene end was trimmed by 0 bases and the J gene end by 5 bases; junction bases not matched to a gene: 7. The germline V gene has CDR1 LGHNA and CDR2 YSLEER. The CDR3 totals 16 residues.